The clone carrying this T cell receptor beta chain appeared a few times. Its specificity is unknown. Trimming took 2 bases from V and 4 from J; bases not matched to a gene: 4. Germline loops: CDR1 SGHRS, CDR2 YFSETQ. The CDR3 spans 15 residues. The data were obtained in a study of immune evolution from preneoplasia to lung adenocarcinoma. Study background: HLA loss of heterozygosity: under 7.5% AIS, about 15% MIA, roughly 30% ADC, none AAH. Study-wide results and limits: Normal lung had highest clonality; later lesions appeared denser, more diverse.

Only in-frame clones appear in the TCRdb table, and some are missing; sequencing was by immunoSEQ multiplex PCR. The sample consists of approximately 4,500 clones, about 90% of them appearing once. This TCR was recovered from a person aged 50-59 years with lung adenocarcinoma. V is TRBV5-1 and J is TRBJ2-2, with TRBD2 identical over 8 bases. Sequencing was carried out using FFPE invasive lung adenocarcinoma tissue. The CDR3 sequence is CASSFSGSGTGELFF. Here the CDR3 DNA reads TGCGCCAGCAGCTTCAGCGGGAGTGGCACCGGGGAGCTGTTTTTT.